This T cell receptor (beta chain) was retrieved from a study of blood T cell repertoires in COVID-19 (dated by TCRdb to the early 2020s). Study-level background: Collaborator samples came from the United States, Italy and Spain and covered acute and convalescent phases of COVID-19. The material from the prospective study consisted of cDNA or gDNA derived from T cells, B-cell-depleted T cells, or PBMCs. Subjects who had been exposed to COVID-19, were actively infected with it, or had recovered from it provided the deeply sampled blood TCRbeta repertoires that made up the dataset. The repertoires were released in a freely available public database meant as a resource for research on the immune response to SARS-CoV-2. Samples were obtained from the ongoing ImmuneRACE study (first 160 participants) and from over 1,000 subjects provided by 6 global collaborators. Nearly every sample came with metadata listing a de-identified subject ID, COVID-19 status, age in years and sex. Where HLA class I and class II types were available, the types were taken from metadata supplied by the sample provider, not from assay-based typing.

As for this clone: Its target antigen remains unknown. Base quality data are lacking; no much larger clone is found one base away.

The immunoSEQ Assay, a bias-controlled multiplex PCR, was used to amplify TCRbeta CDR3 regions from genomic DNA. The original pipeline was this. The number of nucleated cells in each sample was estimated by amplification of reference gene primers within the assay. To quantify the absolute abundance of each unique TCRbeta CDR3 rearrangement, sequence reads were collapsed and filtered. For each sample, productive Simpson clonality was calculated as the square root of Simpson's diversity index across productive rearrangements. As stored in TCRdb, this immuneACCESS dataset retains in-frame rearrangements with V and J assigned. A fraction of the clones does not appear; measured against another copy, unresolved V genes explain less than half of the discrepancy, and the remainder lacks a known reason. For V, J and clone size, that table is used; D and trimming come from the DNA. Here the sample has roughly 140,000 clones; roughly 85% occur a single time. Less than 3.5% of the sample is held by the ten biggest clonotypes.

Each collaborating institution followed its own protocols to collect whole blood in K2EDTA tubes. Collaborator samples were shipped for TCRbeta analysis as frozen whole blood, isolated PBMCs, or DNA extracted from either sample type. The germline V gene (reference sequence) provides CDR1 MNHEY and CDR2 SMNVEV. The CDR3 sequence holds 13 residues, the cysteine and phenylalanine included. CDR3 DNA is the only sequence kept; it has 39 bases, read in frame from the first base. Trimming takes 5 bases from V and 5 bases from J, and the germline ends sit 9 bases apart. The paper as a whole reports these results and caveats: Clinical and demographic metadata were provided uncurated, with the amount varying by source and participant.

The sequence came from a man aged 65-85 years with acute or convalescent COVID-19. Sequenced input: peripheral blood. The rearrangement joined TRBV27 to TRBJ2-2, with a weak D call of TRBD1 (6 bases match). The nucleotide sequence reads TGTGCCAGCAGTACTCAGGGGACCGGGGAGCTGTTTTTT. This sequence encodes CASSTQGTGELFF.